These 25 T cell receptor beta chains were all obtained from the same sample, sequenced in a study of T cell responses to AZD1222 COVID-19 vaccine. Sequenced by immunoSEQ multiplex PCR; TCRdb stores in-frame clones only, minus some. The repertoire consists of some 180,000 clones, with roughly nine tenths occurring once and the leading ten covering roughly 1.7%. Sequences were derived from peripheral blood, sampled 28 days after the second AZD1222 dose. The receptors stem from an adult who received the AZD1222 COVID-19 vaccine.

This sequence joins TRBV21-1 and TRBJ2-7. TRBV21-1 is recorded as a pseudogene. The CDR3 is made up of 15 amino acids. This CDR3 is CASSPRTGDSYEQYF. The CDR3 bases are TGTGCCAGCAGCCCCCGGACGGGTGACTCCTACGAGCAGTACTTC.

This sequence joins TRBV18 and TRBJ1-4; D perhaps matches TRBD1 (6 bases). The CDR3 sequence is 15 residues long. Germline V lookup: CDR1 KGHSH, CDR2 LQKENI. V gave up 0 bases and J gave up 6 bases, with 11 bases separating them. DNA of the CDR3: TGTGCCAGCTCACCACCGAACAGGGTGGATGAAAAACTGTTTTTT. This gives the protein CASSPPNRVDEKLFF.

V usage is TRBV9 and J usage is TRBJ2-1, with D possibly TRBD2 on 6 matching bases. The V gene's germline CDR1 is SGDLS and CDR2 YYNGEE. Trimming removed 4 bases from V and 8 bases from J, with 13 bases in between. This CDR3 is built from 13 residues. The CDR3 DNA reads TGTGCCAGCAGCCCCCGGGGGAAGGATGAGCAGTTCTTC. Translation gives CASSPRGKDEQFF.

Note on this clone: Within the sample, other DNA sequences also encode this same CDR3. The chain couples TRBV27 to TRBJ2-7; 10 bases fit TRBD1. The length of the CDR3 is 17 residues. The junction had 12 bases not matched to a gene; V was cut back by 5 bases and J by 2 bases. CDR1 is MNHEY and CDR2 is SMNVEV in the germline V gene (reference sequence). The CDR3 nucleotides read TGTGCCAGCAGTCCTTTGGGGACAGGGGCAAGGGCCTACGAGCAGTACTTC. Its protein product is CASSPLGTGARAYEQYF.

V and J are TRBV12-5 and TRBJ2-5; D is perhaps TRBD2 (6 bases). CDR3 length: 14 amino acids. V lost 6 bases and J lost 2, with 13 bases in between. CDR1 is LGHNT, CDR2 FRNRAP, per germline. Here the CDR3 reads CASGRGTKQETQYF. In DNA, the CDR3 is TGTGCTAGTGGACGGGGGACCAAGCAAGAGACCCAGTACTTC.

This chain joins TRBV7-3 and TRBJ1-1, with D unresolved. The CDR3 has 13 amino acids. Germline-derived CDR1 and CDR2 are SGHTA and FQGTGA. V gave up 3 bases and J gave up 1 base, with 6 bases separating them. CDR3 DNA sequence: TGTGCCAGCAGCTTCGACAAGAACACTGAAGCTTTCTTT. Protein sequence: CASSFDKNTEAFF. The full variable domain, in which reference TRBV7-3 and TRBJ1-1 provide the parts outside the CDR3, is GAGVSQTPSNKVTEKGKYVELRCDPISGHTALYWYRQSLGQGPEFLIYFQGTGAADDSGLPNDRFFAVRPEGSVSTLKIQRTERGDSAVYLCASSFDKNTEAFFGQGTRLTVV.

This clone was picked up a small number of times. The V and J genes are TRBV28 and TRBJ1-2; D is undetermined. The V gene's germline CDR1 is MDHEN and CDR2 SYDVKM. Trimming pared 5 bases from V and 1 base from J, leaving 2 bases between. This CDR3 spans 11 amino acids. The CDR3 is CASSINYGYTF. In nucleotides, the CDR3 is TGTGCCAGCAGTATTAACTATGGCTACACCTTC.

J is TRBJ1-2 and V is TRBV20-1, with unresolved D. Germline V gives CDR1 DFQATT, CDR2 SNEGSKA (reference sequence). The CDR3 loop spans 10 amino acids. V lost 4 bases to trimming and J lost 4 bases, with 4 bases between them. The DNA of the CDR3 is TGCAGTGCTACCCCCTATGGCTACACCTTC. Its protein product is CSATPYGYTF.

CDR3 region: CASSSADGGLKTQYF. DNA of the CDR3: TGCGCCAGCAGTTCGGCGGATGGGGGCCTGAAGACCCAGTACTTC. The chain carries TRBV10-2 and TRBJ2-5, with TRBD1 as a possible D gene (6 bases). V was cut by 5 bases and J by 6 bases, with 19 bases left in between. In germline, CDR1 is WSHSY, CDR2 SAAADI. The length of the CDR3 is 15 residues.

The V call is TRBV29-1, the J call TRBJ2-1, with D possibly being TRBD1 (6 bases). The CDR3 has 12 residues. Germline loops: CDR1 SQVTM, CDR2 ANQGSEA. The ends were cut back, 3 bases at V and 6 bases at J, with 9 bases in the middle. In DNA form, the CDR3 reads TGCAGCGTTGAGGACAGATTCAATGAGCAGTTCTTC. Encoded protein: CSVEDRFNEQFF.

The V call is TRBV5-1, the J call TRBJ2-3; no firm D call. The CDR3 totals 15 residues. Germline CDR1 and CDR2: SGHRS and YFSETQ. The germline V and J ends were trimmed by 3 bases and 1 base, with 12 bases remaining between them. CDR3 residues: CASSSRGQRTDTQYF. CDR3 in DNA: TGCGCCAGCAGCTCCCGCGGTCAGCGCACAGATACGCAGTATTTT.

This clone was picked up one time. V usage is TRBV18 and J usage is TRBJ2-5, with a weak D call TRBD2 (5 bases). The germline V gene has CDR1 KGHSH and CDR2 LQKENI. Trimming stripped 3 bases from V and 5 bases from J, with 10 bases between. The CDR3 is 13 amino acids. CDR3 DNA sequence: TGTGCCAGCTCACCGGGAGTACTGGAGACCCAGTACTTC. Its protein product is CASSPGVLETQYF.

The DNA for the CDR3 is TGTGCCAGCTCACCCCTGGTGGGAGGACCAGCTAACTATGGCTACACCTTC. It translates to CASSPLVGGPANYGYTF. The chain recombines TRBV18 with TRBJ1-2; D is unresolved. Germline CDR1 KGHSH, CDR2 LQKENI. The V end was cut by 3 bases, the J end by 0 bases, with 17 bases between. The CDR3 runs 17 residues. The full variable domain, in which reference TRBV18 and TRBJ1-2 provide the parts outside the CDR3, is NAGVMQNPRHLVRRRGQEARLRCSPMKGHSHVYWYRQLPEEGLKFMVYLQKENIIDESGMPKERFSAEFPKEGPSILRIQQVVRGDSAAYFCASSPLVGGPANYGYTFGSGTRLTVV.

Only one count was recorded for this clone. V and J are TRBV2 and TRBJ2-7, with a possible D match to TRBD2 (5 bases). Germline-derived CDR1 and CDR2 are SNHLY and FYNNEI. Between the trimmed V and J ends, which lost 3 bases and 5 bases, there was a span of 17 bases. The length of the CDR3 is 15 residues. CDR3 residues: CASSESLLSEDEQYF. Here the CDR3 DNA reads TGTGCCAGCAGTGAGAGTCTTCTTAGCGAGGACGAGCAGTACTTC.

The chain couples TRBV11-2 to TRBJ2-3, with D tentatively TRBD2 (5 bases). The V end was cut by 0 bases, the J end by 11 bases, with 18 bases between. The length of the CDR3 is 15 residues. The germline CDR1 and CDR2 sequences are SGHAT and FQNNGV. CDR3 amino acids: CASSLDVRGRGKQYF. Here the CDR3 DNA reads TGTGCCAGCAGCTTAGATGTACGGGGTCGTGGAAAGCAGTATTTT.

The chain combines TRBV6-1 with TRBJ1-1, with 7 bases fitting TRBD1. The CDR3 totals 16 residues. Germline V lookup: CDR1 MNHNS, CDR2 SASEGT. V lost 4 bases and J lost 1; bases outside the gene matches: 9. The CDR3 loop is CASSVGRGIGNTEAFF. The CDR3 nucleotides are TGTGCCAGCAGTGTAGGCAGGGGGATAGGGAACACTGAAGCTTTCTTT.

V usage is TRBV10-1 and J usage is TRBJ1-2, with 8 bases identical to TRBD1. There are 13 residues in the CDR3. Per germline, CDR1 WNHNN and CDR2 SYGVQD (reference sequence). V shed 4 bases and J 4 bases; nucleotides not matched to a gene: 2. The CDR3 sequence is CASSADRAYGYTF. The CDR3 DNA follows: TGCGCCAGCAGTGCGGACAGGGCCTATGGCTACACCTTC.

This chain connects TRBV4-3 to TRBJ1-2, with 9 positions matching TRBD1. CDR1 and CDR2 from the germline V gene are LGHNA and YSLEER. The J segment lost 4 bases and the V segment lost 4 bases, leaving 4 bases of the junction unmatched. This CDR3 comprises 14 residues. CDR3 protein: CASSPDRGSYGYTF. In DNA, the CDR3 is TGCGCCAGCAGCCCTGACAGGGGGAGCTATGGCTACACCTTC.

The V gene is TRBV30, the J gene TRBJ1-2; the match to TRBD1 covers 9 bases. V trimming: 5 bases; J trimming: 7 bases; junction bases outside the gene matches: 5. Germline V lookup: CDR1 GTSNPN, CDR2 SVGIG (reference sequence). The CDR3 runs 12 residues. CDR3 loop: CAWATGGLGYTF. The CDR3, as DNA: TGTGCCTGGGCTACAGGGGGCCTTGGCTACACCTTC.

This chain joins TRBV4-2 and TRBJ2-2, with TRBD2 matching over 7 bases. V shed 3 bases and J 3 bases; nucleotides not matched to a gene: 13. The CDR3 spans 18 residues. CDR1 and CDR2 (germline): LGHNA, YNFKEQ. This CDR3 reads CASSHPQGGSGYTGELFF. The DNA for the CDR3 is TGTGCCAGCAGCCACCCGCAGGGCGGGAGTGGGTACACCGGGGAGCTGTTTTTT.

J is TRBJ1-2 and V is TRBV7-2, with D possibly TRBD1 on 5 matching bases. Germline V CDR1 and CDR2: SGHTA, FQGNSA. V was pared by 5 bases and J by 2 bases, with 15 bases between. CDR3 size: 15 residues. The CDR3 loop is CASSPRMTANYGYTF. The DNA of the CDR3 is TGTGCCAGCAGCCCAAGAATGACAGCAAACTATGGCTACACCTTC. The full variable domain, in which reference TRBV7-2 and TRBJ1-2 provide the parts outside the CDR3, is GAGVSQSPSNKVTEKGKDVELRCDPISGHTALYWYRQSLGQGLEFLIYFQGNSAPDKSGLPSDRFSAERTGGSVSTLTIQRTQQEDSAVYLCASSPRMTANYGYTFGSGTRLTVV.

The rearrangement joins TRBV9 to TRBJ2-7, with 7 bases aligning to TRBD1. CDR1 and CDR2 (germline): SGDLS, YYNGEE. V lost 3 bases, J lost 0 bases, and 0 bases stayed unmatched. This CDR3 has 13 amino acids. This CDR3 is CASSGDSSYEQYF. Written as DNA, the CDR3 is TGTGCCAGCAGCGGGGACAGCTCCTACGAGCAGTACTTC.

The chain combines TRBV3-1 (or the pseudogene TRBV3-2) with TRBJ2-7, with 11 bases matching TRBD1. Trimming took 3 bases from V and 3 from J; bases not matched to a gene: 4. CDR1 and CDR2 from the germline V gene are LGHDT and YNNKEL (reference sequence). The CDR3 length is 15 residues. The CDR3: CASSQPGQGVYEQYF. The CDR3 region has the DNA TGTGCCAGCAGCCAGCCGGGACAGGGGGTCTACGAGCAGTACTTC.

CDR3 amino acids: CASSLGQNTGELFF. For the CDR3, the DNA is TGTGCCAGCAGTTTGGGACAGAACACCGGGGAGCTGTTTTTT. V and J are TRBV27 and TRBJ2-2, with D perhaps TRBD1 (6 bases). Looked up from germline, CDR1 is MNHEY and CDR2 is SMNVEV (reference sequence). The CDR3 sequence is 14 residues long. V gave up 3 bases and J gave up 1 base, with 6 bases separating them.

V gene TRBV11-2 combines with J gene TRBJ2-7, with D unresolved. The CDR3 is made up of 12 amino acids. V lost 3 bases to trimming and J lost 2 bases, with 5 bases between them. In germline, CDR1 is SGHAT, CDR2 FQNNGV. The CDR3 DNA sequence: TGTGCCAGCAGCTTTGATCCCTACGAGCAGTACTTC. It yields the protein CASSFDPYEQYF. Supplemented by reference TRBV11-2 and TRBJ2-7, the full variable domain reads EAGVAQSPRYKIIEKRQSVAFWCNPISGHATLYWYQQILGQGPKLLIQFQNNGVVDDSQLPKDRFSAERLKGVDSTLKIQPAKLEDSAVYLCASSFDPYEQYFGPGTRLTVT.